The source of this T cell receptor (beta chain) is a study of T cells in Graves' hyperthyroidism and ophthalmopathy. Study conclusions and caveats: The blood repertoire included most of the expanded thyroid clonotypes above 0.001.

TCR beta CDR3 regions were amplified from RNA. HTBI primers were employed in a first-round RT-PCR of the TCR CDR3. TCRdb re-called the multiplex PCR reads through MiXCR, storing one row per CDR3 protein. The table lists about 500,000 distinct CDR3 sequences, more than 15% of them singletons. V dropped 6 bases and J dropped 6 bases, with 12 bases sitting between them. The CDR3 contains 12 residues. Germline-derived CDR1 and CDR2 are MNHEY and SVGEGT. The cohort's ophthalmopathy patients, a group with duration under 3 months, had a Clinical Activity Score of at least 3 and a NOSPECS grade of at least 4. This clonotype was observed a handful of times. The antigen is unknown.

Sequenced input: blood. This TCR was recovered from a woman in her thirties with Graves' ophthalmopathy. This chain joins TRBV6-2 or TRBV6-3 and TRBJ2-7, with D tentatively TRBD1 (6 bases). As DNA, the CDR3 is TGTGCCAGCAGGAACAGGGCAGGCGAGCAGTACTTC. Translated, it gives CASRNRAGEQYF.